This T cell receptor beta chain was observed in a study of identical twins. Using its own MiXCR run on the 5' RACE reads, TCRdb lists one record per CDR3 protein. Here the sample spans about 220,000 distinct CDR3 sequences, 7.5% being singletons. The study's findings and limits: There were fewer insertions in abundant cord blood beta clonotypes, but memory repertoires showed no such pattern.

This clonotype occurred many times. The antigen is unknown. Deletions cut 3 bases from V and 2 bases from J, with 10 bases between. The CDR3 length is 14 residues. Germline-derived CDR1 and CDR2 are ENHRY and SYGVKD. The same data also contributed to another study, on yellow fever vaccine responses in identical twins.

The chain combines TRBV10-3 with TRBJ2-5, with D unclear. The sequence was obtained from a woman in her late teens or twenties in good health. Sequencing input: memory (CD45RO+) T cells sorted from blood. As DNA, the CDR3 is TGTGCCATCAGTGATGGGGAAGGGCAAGAGACCCAGTACTTC. Its translation: CAISDGEGQETQYF.